This T cell receptor beta chain was recorded in a study of radiotherapy plus CTLA-4 blockade in lung cancer. Study-wide results and caveats: How blood T cell clones changed early, along with interferon-beta, reportedly forecast response best. The study found tumor-derived TCR clones expanded in blood after radiotherapy plus ipilimumab.

This clone appeared a single time. Its specificity is not known. Only in-frame clones appear in the TCRdb table, and some are missing; sequencing was by immunoSEQ multiplex PCR. The sample contains approximately 80,000 clones, nearly 75% of which appear only once. Focal radiation was given together with CTLA-4 blockade (ipilimumab) to patients with chemo-refractory metastatic non-small-cell lung cancer. Sample: peripheral blood, taken from a patient treated with radiotherapy plus ipilimumab. The TCR comes from a human donor with non-small cell lung cancer whose response to radiotherapy plus ipilimumab could not be evaluated.

The CDR3 sequence is CASSERGGGSNQPQHF. The CDR3 region has the DNA TGTGCCAGCAGTGAACGAGGGGGGGGCAGCAATCAGCCCCAGCATTTT. The V gene is TRBV6-1, the J gene TRBJ1-5; tentatively, D is TRBD1 (6 bases). V was pared by 2 bases and J by 1 base, with 12 bases between. CDR3 size: 16 residues. Looked up from germline, CDR1 is MNHNS and CDR2 is SASEGT.